This T cell receptor beta chain originates from a study of patients and donors after allogeneic stem cell transplantation. This clonotype has just a few counts. TCRdb itself ran the RT-PCR reads through MiXCR, one entry per CDR3 protein. The sample lists approximately 170,000 distinct CDR3 sequences; nearly 25% were seen once. Sequencing input: blood, either unsorted or a sorted T cell fraction (not recorded which). The sequence derives from a human donor who was either an allogeneic HSCT recipient or a stem cell or donor lymphocyte infusion donor (not recorded which). It is not recorded whose cells these are; they may come from a transplant donor.

The CDR3 coding sequence is TGTGCCAGCAGTGCGCGGGGGGACACCGGGGAGCTGTTTTTT. Its translation is CASSARGDTGELFF. V and J are TRBV12-3 or TRBV12-4 and TRBJ2-2; 8 nucleotides match TRBD2. With V trimmed by 5 bases and J by 3 bases, 2 bases remained unmatched. The CDR3 contains 14 residues.